This passage covers 17 T cell receptor beta chains from one sample sequenced in a study of shared T cell receptors in the human thymus. The repertoire was sequenced with immunoSEQ multiplex PCR; TCRdb's copy has only in-frame clones and lacks some. The sample holds approximately 730,000 clones, 80% to 90% seen once. Another study also made use of these data, one on human thymus T cells.

Sequencing used thymocytes. The origin of the receptors is a girl younger than two with a congenital heart defect.

This chain joins TRBV2 and TRBJ2-1; 7 bases are a match to TRBD2. The junction had 12 bases not matched to a gene; V was cut back by 5 bases and J by 8 bases. Germline CDR1 is SNHLY and CDR2 is FYNNEI. CDR3 size: 15 residues. The CDR3 DNA sequence: TGTGCCAGCAGTCCTACGTTACGGGGGGAGGATGAGCAGTTCTTC. Amino acids: CASSPTLRGEDEQFF.

This clone was recorded a few times. The chain links TRBV19 to TRBJ2-2, with D unresolved. Germline lookup yields CDR1 LNHDA and CDR2 SQIVND (reference sequence). This CDR3 is 15 amino acids long. V was clipped by 3 bases and J by 2 bases, with 10 bases between them. The CDR3: CASSIPRQNTGELFF. The DNA for the CDR3 is TGTGCCAGTAGTATCCCCAGGCAAAACACCGGGGAGCTGTTTTTT.

V gene TRBV9 combines with J gene TRBJ1-2; 8 bases match TRBD1. The CDR3 consists of 17 residues. The trim removed 0 bases at V and 4 bases at J, leaving 11 bases unmatched. Germline assignment: CDR1 SGDLS and CDR2 YYNGEE. CDR3 sequence: CASSVAKAGGLLYGYTF. In DNA, the CDR3 is TGTGCCAGCAGCGTAGCTAAGGCAGGGGGCCTTCTCTATGGCTACACCTTC.

The rearrangement uses TRBV7-9 and TRBJ1-2, with D hard to call. Germline CDR1 and CDR2: SEHNR and FQNEAQ (reference sequence). This CDR3 spans 17 amino acids. V was shortened by 5 bases and J by 3 bases, with 22 bases between the two germline ends. The CDR3 bases are TGTGCCAGCAGCGCCGGGCCGGGAAGACCCCGTGACTATGGCTACACCTTC. Protein: CASSAGPGRPRDYGYTF.

The table lists this clone with a count of one. At one end, the junction sequence differs from germline, possibly due to a read error. The J gene is TRBJ1-2, the V gene TRBV5-1; 7 bases match TRBD1. The CDR3 has 14 residues. Per the germline V gene, CDR1 is SGHRS and CDR2 is YFSETQ. CDR3 sequence reads: CASVRQGEIHGHTF. The CDR3 bases are TGCGCCAGCGTGAGACAGGGTGAAATACATGGCCACACCTTC.

This clone was detected only a few times. The chain employs TRBV6-1 and TRBJ1-2; perhaps TRBD1 as D (6 bases). The CDR3 totals 13 residues. V was clipped by 3 bases and J by 8 bases, with 13 bases between them. Germline CDR1 is MNHNS and CDR2 is SASEGT. The DNA of the CDR3 is TGTGCCAGCAGTGATCGAGGGGGTCGGGGCTACACCTTC. Protein: CASSDRGGRGYTF.

The rearrangement uses TRBV6-5 and TRBJ2-5, with TRBD1 matching over 7 bases. This CDR3 is 14 amino acids long. Germline V gene data show CDR1 as MNHEY and CDR2 as SVGAGI. Trimming removed 5 bases from V and 2 bases from J; junction bases left unmatched: 5. CDR3 in amino acids: CASSTGTAQETQYF. CDR3 coding DNA: TGTGCCAGCAGTACCGGGACAGCTCAAGAGACCCAGTACTTC.

The chain combines TRBV4-1 with TRBJ2-7; D remains unclear. The length of the CDR3 is 17 residues. V gave up 4 bases and J gave up 3 bases, with 22 bases separating them. CDR1 is MGHRA, CDR2 YSYEKL, per germline. CDR3: CASSPPPGKETHYEQYF. The CDR3 coding sequence is TGCGCCAGCAGCCCCCCTCCGGGTAAGGAGACCCACTACGAGCAGTACTTC.

The chain combines TRBV5-1 with TRBJ1-2, with TRBD1 matching over 10 bases. This CDR3 has 14 amino acids. Trimming at V came to 5 bases and at J to 6 bases, leaving 7 bases not matched to a gene. CDR1 is SGHRS and CDR2 is YFSETQ in the germline V gene. For the CDR3, the DNA is TGCGCCAGCAGGCGGGACAGGGGACGTAATGGCTACACCTTC. It encodes CASRRDRGRNGYTF.

J is TRBJ2-5 and V is TRBV27; 7 bases align to TRBD1. The V gene's germline CDR1 is MNHEY and CDR2 SMNVEV (reference sequence). V was pared by 7 bases and J by 2 bases, with 10 bases of the junction left unmatched. The CDR3 length is 15 residues. Here the CDR3 DNA reads TGTGCCAGCACACACAGGACAGGAAGACAAGAGACCCAGTACTTC. It is translated as CASTHRTGRQETQYF.

The V call is TRBV2, the J call TRBJ1-4; no definite D call. Germline CDR1 and CDR2: SNHLY and FYNNEI. Between the trimmed V and J ends, which lost 5 bases and 8 bases, there was a span of 18 bases. CDR3 size: 15 residues. This CDR3 reads CASSQRRDRMEKLFF. CDR3 in DNA: TGTGCCAGCAGTCAAAGGAGGGATCGTATGGAAAAACTGTTTTTT.

The chain links TRBV5-6 to TRBJ1-5, with no clear D. Trimming left V 7 bases short and J 4 bases short, with 15 bases between. The CDR3 consists of 14 residues. Germline assignment: CDR1 SGHDT and CDR2 YYEEEE. CDR3 nucleotides: TGTGCCAGCGGCACCGGCCCGGGAAATCAGCCCCAGCATTTT. The encoded protein is CASGTGPGNQPQHF.

The CDR3 protein is CATSRGPATAMNTEAFF. The CDR3 region has the DNA TGTGCCACCAGCAGAGGTCCAGCGACAGCCATGAACACTGAAGCTTTCTTT. The rearrangement links TRBV15 to TRBJ1-1, with D possibly TRBD1 on 5 matching bases. This CDR3 contains 17 residues. Germline CDR1 and CDR2: LNHNV and YYDKDF (reference sequence). The V and J ends lost 1 base and 0 bases respectively, with 15 bases between them.

This sequence joins TRBV14 and TRBJ1-3, with a tentative D call TRBD1 (6 bases). V lost 1 base, J lost 1 base, and 8 bases lay in between. This CDR3 region has 15 residues. The germline CDR1 and CDR2 sequences are SGHDN and FVKESK. CDR3 nucleotide sequence: TGTGCCAGCAGCCAAGTAGGGGGATCTGGAAACACCATATATTTT. Translation: CASSQVGGSGNTIYF.

This chain links TRBV4-2 with TRBJ2-3; 9 bases are shared with TRBD2. CDR1 is LGHNA and CDR2 is YNFKEQ in the germline V gene. The V gene end was trimmed by 4 bases and the J gene end by 2 bases; junction bases not matched to a gene: 10. The CDR3 covers 17 residues. CDR3 sequence: CASSPRIAGASTDTQYF. The CDR3 coding sequence is TGTGCCAGCAGCCCCCGTATAGCGGGGGCCTCCACAGATACGCAGTATTTT.

This chain uses TRBV6-6 with TRBJ2-7, with 11 bases fitting TRBD2. The CDR3 has 15 amino acids. In germline, CDR1 is MNHNY, CDR2 SVGAGI (reference sequence). After removal of 0 bases from V and 8 bases from J, the junction contained 6 bases not matched to a gene. In DNA form, the CDR3 reads TGTGCCAGCAGTTACTCGGGTAGCGGGGGGGAAAAGCAGTACTTC. It specifies CASSYSGSGGEKQYF.

The genes are TRBV7-2 and TRBJ1-5; TRBD1 matches 8 bases. This CDR3 spans 17 amino acids. Losses at the gene ends were 4 bases for V and 7 bases for J; bases not matched to a gene: 15. CDR1 is SGHTA, CDR2 FQGNSA, per germline. CDR3 sequence: CASSSGGQAFPGQPQHF. The CDR3 DNA sequence: TGTGCCAGCAGCTCAGGGGGACAGGCCTTCCCTGGGCAGCCCCAGCATTTT.